This T cell receptor beta chain was documented in a study of fetal regulatory T cell absence and autoimmunity. V lost 0 bases, J lost 4 bases, and 0 bases stayed unmatched. Germline-derived CDR1 and CDR2 are SGHRS and YFSETQ. The CDR3 consists of 14 residues. With respect to this clone: Other DNA sequences of this sample code for an identical CDR3.

This was a survey-level run. Profiled with immunoSEQ multiplex PCR; TCRdb holds only in-frame clones, not every one. The sample lists some 46,000 clones, roughly 83% occurring once. This chain uses TRBV5-1 with TRBJ2-3, with 9 bases that match TRBD1. The sample comprised cord blood. The source of this sequence is a newborn boy with IPEX syndrome. The CDR3 region has the DNA TGCGCCAGCAGCTTGGGACAGGGGGCAGATACGCAGTATTTT. Amino acids: CASSLGQGADTQYF.